The following is a T cell receptor beta chain sequence with its context. Data came from immunoSEQ multiplex PCR; TCRdb stores just in-frame clones and leaves some out. This table holds about 460,000 clones, about nine tenths found once. V lost 6 bases, J lost 5 bases, and 22 bases lay in between. Looked up from germline, CDR1 is MNHEY and CDR2 is SMNVEV (reference sequence). This CDR3 is built from 17 residues. The data were obtained in a study of Ad26.COV2.S vaccination and SARS-CoV-2 variants. As to treatment: around 19 received Ad26.COV2.S at low or high dose, single or two shots; 5 received placebo; per-sample allocation not given. Vaccine and placebo recipients were sampled on day 63 after the first injection.

This clonotype was sampled from a person between 18 and 60 years old who received the Ad26.COV2.S COVID-19 vaccine or a placebo. The specimen comprised peripheral blood, sampled in a trial of Ad26.COV2.S vaccine versus placebo. This sequence joins TRBV27 and TRBJ2-2; D possibly uses TRBD1 or TRBD2 (6 bases each). The chain's CDR3 is CASRSFLGGRRTGELFF. For the CDR3, the DNA is TGTGCCAGCAGAAGCTTTTTGGGGGGCCGGCGTACCGGGGAGCTGTTTTTT.